A selection of T cell receptor beta chains follows, all from one sample in a study of shared clonotypes between healthy human individuals. The assay was immunoSEQ multiplex PCR, and TCRdb's table has in-frame clones only and misses some. Of under 600,000 clones listed, 95% to 98% are singletons. The sample was naive CD8+ T cells sorted from blood. The origin of the receptors is a man aged 25 to 45 in good health. The CDR3 runs from the conserved cysteine through the conserved F or W. Each record gives: D gene, clone size, V gene, J gene, CDR3 protein, CDR3 DNA. A D gene is named only where the DNA matches it firmly. Expanded clones are given a class, and other clones once, few, many or no size at all.

>TRBD1|NA|TRBV25-1|TRBJ2-1
CASRQGRGNEQFF
TGTGCCAGCCGACAGGGTCGCGGCAATGAGCAGTTCTTC
>TRBD1|NA|TRBV7-9|TRBJ2-7
CASSLDWGQGASYEQYF
TGTGCCAGCAGCTTAGATTGGGGACAGGGGGCGTCCTACGAGCAGTACTTC
>NA|NA|TRBV7-2|TRBJ2-7
CASSSTGYVSYEQYF
TGTGCCAGCAGCTCGACAGGATATGTTTCGTACGAGCAGTACTTC
>TRBD2|once|TRBV4-1|TRBJ2-5
CASSQAPGLERGTQYF
TGCGCCAGCAGCCAAGCACCGGGACTAGAGCGCGGGACCCAGTACTTC
>NA|NA|TRBV5-6|TRBJ2-2
CASSLGTETGELFF
TGTGCCAGCAGCTTGGGGACAGAGACCGGGGAGCTGTTTTTT
>NA|NA|TRBV7-9|TRBJ1-2
CASSPSSTGFIDGYTF
TGTGCCAGCAGCCCCTCCTCCACAGGGTTCATTGATGGCTACACCTTC
>TRBD1|NA|TRBV27|TRBJ2-7
CASSADRVGYEQYF
TGTGCCAGCAGTGCAGACAGGGTTGGTTACGAGCAGTACTTC
>TRBD2|NA|TRBV29-1|TRBJ2-6
CSVGTSGSVSGANVLTF
TGCAGCGTCGGGACTAGCGGGAGCGTGTCGGGGGCCAACGTCCTGACTTTC
>NA|NA|TRBV4-1|TRBJ2-5
CASSQHNRALQETQYF
TGCGCCAGCAGCCAACACAACAGGGCCCTCCAAGAGACCCAGTACTTC
>NA|NA|TRBV29-1|TRBJ2-7
CSLSKPGVVEQYF
TGCAGCCTTAGCAAACCTGGGGTCGTCGAGCAGTACTTC
>TRBD1|NA|TRBV7-9|TRBJ1-2
CASSWDSSDLYYGYTF
TGTGCCAGCAGCTGGGACAGTTCGGACCTATACTATGGCTACACCTTC
>TRBD2|once|TRBV5-4|TRBJ2-2
CASSHILANANTGELFF
TGTGCCAGCAGCCATATACTAGCGAACGCGAACACCGGGGAGCTGTTTTTT
>NA|NA|TRBV5-1|TRBJ2-1
CASSLEGSGGAVDEQFF
TGCGCCAGCAGCTTGGAGGGCTCGGGCGGGGCCGTAGATGAGCAGTTCTTC
>NA|NA|TRBV27|TRBJ1-5
CASSLGSLNQPQHF
TGTGCCAGCAGTTTAGGGAGTCTCAATCAGCCCCAGCATTTT
>TRBD2|NA|TRBV11-2|TRBJ2-2
CASSLAGLAGGPVTGELFF
TGTGCCAGCAGCTTAGCGGGACTAGCGGGAGGGCCCGTCACCGGGGAGCTGTTTTTT
>NA|NA|TRBV11-1|TRBJ1-1
CASSLPWRENYEAFF
TGTGCCAGCAGCCTCCCCTGGCGGGAGAACTATGAAGCTTTCTTT
>NA|NA|TRBV29-1|TRBJ1-4
CSVEANEKLFF
TGCAGCGTTGAGGCGAATGAAAAACTGTTTTTT
>TRBD2|NA|TRBV9|TRBJ2-7
CASSAGTSTGSYEQYF
TGTGCCAGCAGCGCAGGGACTAGCACCGGCTCCTACGAGCAGTACTTC
>NA|NA|TRBV28|TRBJ2-7
CASSSDSYEQYF
TGTGCCAGCAGTTCGGACTCCTACGAGCAGTACTTC
>TRBD1|NA|TRBV7-9|TRBJ2-7
CASSSSSGTGAPYEQYF
TGTGCCAGCAGCTCATCCTCCGGGACAGGCGCCCCCTACGAGCAGTACTTC
>NA|NA|TRBV14|TRBJ1-4
CASSLGPDEKLFF
TGTGCCAGCAGCCTCGGGCCCGACGAAAAACTGTTTTTT
>TRBD2|NA|TRBV27|TRBJ2-1
CASSLGGYEQFF
TGTGCCAGCAGTTTGGGAGGGTATGAGCAGTTCTTC
>TRBD1|NA|TRBV5-1|TRBJ2-3
CASSLQQGAGADTQYF
TGCGCCAGCAGCTTACAACAGGGGGCTGGGGCAGATACGCAGTATTTT
>NA|NA|TRBV4-1|TRBJ2-6
CASSHGQSSGANVLTF
TGCGCCAGCAGCCACGGACAGAGCTCTGGGGCCAACGTCCTGACTTTC